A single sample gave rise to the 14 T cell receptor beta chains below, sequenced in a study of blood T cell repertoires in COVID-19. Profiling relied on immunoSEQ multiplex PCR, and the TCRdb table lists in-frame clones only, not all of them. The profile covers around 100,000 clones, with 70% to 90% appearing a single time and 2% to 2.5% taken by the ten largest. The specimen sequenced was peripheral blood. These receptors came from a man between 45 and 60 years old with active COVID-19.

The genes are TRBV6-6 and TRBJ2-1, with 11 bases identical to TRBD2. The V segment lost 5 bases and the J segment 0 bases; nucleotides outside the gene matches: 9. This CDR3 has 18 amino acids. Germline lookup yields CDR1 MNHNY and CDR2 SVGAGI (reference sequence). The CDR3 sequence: CASSRLSGGASSYNEQFF. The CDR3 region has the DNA TGTGCCAGCAGTCGTCTTAGCGGGGGGGCAAGCTCCTACAATGAGCAGTTCTTC.

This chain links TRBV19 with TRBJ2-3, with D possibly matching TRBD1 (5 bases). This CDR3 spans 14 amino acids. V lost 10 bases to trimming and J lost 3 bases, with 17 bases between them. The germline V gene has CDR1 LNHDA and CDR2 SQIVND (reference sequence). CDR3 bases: TGTGCCACTCAGGGTCGTCAGTGGACAGATACGCAGTATTTT. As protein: CATQGRQWTDTQYF.

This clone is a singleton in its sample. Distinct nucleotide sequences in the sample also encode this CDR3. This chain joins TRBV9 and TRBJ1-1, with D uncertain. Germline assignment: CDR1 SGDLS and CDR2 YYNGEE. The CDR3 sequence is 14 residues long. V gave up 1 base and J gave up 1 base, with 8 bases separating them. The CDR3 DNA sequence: TGTGCCAGCAGCGTATCCACTTCGAACACTGAAGCTTTCTTT. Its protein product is CASSVSTSNTEAFF.

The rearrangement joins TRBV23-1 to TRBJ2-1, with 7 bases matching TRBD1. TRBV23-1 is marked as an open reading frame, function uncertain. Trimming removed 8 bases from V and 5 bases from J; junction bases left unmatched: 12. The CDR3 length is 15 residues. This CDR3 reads CASPPDRGQNNEQFF. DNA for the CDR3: TGCGCCAGCCCCCCAGACCGGGGACAGAACAATGAGCAGTTCTTC.

Written as DNA, the CDR3 is TGTGCCAGCAGCCAAAACCGACAGGGGGGTGCAACTAATGAAAAACTGTTTTTT. Translated, it gives CASSQNRQGGATNEKLFF. The chain combines TRBV4-2 with TRBJ1-4, with TRBD1 identical over 9 bases. V lost 2 bases and J lost 0; bases outside the gene matches: 7. Germline CDR1 reads LGHNA; CDR2 reads YNFKEQ. The CDR3 consists of 18 residues.

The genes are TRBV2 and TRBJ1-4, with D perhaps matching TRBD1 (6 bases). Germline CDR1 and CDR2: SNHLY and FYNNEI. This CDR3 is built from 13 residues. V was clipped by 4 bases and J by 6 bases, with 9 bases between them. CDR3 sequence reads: CASSGGQYEKLFF. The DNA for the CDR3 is TGTGCCAGCAGTGGGGGGCAATATGAAAAACTGTTTTTT. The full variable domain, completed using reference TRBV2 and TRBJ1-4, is EPEVTQTPSHQVTQMGQEVILRCVPISNHLYFYWYRQILGQKVEFLVSFYNNEISEKSEIFDDQFSVERPDGSNFTLKIRSTKLEDSAMYFCASSGGQYEKLFFGSGTQLSVL.

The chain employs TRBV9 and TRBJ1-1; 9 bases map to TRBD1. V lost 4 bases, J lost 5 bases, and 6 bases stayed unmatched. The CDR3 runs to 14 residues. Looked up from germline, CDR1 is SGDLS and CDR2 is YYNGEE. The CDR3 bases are TGTGCCAGCAGCCGGACAGGGGCCCCGACTGAAGCTTTCTTT. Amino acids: CASSRTGAPTEAFF.

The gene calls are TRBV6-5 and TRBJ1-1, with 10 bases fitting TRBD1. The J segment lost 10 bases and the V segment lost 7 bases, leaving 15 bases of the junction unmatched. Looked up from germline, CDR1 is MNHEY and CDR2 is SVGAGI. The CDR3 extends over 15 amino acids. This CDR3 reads CASTPNRGQGIRAFF. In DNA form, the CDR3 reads TGTGCCAGCACCCCAAACCGGGGACAGGGGATCCGAGCTTTCTTT.

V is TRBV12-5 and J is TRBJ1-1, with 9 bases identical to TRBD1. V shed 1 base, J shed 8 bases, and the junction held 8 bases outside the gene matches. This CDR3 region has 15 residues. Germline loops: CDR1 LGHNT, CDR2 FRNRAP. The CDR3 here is CASGLATGGSSEAFF. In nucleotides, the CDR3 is TGTGCTAGTGGTTTGGCGACAGGGGGAAGTTCCGAAGCTTTCTTT.

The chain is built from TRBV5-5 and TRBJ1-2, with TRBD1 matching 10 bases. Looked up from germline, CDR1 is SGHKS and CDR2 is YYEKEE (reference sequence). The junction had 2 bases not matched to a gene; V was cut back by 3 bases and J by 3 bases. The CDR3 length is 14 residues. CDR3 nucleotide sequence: TGTGCCAGCAGCTACGGGACAGGGGACTATGGCTACACCTTC. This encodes CASSYGTGDYGYTF.

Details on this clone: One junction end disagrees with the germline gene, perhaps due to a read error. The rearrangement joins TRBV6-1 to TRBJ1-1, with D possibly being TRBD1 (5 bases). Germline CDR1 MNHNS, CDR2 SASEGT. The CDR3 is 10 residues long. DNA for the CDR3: TGTGCCAGCAGTGAAGCCTGGGGCCTCTTT. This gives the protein CASSEAWGLF.

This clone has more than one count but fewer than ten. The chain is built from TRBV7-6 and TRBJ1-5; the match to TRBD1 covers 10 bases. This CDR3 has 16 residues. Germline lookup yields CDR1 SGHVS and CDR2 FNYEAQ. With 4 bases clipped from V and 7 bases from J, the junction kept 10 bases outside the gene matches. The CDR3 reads CASSSGTGAQGQPQHF. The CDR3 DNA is TGTGCCAGCAGCTCCGGGACAGGGGCGCAGGGACAGCCCCAGCATTTT.

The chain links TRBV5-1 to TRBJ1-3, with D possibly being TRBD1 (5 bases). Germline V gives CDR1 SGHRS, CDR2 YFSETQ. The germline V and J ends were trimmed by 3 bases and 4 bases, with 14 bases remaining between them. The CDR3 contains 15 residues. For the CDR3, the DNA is TGCGCCAGCAGCTCTACAGGAAGCTCCGGAAACACCATATATTTT. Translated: CASSSTGSSGNTIYF.

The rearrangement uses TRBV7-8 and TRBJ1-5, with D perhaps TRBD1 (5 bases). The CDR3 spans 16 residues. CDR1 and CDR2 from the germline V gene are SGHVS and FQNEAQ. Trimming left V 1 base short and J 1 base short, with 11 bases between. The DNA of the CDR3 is TGTGCCAGCAGCTTAGGGGGCGGTGGAAGCAATCAGCCCCAGCATTTT. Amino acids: CASSLGGGGSNQPQHF.